This TCR beta chain was observed in a study of CD8 T cells in ankylosing spondylitis. General observations from the study: Blood from ankylosing spondylitis patients appeared to carry a characteristic roughly 8-variant TCR beta motif.

Library preparation for TCR beta used quantitative 5'-RACE with molecular barcodes. One entry per CDR3 protein, called by TCRdb with MiXCR from the 5' RACE reads. The table lists under 950,000 distinct CDR3 sequences, 15% to 20% of them singletons, with 19% in the top ten. The CDR3 has 15 residues. CDR1 SEHNR and CDR2 FQNEAQ come from the germline V gene (reference sequence). V was clipped by 5 bases and J by 2 bases; unmatched bases: 6. With respect to this clonotype: What it binds is not known.

This receptor was obtained from a male donor with ankylosing spondylitis. The rearrangement uses TRBV7-9 and TRBJ1-1, with 9 bases fitting TRBD1. Sequencing was performed on blood, either unsorted or a sorted T cell fraction (not recorded which). This chain's CDR3 is CASSATGGVNTEAFF. The CDR3 bases are TGTGCCAGCAGCGCGACAGGGGGTGTTAACACTGAAGCTTTCTTT.